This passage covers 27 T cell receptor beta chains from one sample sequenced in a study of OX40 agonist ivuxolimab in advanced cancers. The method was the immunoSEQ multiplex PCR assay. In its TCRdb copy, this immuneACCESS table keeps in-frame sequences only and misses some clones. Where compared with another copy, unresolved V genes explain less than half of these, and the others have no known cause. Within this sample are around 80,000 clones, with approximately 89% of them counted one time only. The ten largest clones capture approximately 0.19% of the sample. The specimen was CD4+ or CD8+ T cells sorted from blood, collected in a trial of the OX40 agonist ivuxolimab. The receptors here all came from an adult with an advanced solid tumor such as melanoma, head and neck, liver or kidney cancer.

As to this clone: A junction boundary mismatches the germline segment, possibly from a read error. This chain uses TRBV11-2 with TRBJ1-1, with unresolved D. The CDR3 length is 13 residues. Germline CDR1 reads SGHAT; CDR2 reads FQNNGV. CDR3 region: CASSLEVKTEAFF. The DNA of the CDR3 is TGTGCCAGCAGCTTAGAGGTGAAGACTGAAGCTTTCTTT.

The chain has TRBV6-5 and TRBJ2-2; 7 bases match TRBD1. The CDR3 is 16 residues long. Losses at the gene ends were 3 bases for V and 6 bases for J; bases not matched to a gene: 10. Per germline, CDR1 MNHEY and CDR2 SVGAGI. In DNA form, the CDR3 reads TGTGCCAGCAGTTATGGAGTAGGGGGCGCCTCCGGGGAGCTGTTTTTT. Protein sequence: CASSYGVGGASGELFF.

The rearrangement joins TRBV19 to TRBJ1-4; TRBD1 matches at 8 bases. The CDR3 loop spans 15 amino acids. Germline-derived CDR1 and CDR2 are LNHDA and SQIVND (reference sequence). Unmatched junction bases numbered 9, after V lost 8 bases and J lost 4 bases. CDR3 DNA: TGTGCCAGTCGACAGGGGCCCGGGGATAATGAAAAACTGTTTTTT. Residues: CASRQGPGDNEKLFF. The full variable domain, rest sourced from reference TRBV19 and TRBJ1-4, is DGGITQSPKYLFRKEGQNVTLSCEQNLNHDAMYWYRQDPGQGLRLIYYSQIVNDFQKGDIAEGYSVSREKKESFPLTVTSAQKNPTAFYLCASRQGPGDNEKLFFGSGTQLSVL.

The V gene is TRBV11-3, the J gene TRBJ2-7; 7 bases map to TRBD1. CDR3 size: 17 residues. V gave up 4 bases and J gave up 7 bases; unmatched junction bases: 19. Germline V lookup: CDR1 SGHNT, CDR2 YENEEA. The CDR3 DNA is TGTGCCAGCAGCTCACCTGGATCGGGGACAGCCCGAGGGGAGCAGTACTTC. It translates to CASSSPGSGTARGEQYF.

The CDR3 region has the DNA TGTGCCAGCATGGGACAGAGCACAGATACGCAGTATTTT. Protein product: CASMGQSTDTQYF. The rearrangement joins TRBV2 to TRBJ2-3; 7 positions match TRBD1. V dropped 7 bases and J dropped 0; count of bases not matched to a gene: 1. There are 13 residues in the CDR3. In germline, CDR1 is SNHLY, CDR2 FYNNEI.

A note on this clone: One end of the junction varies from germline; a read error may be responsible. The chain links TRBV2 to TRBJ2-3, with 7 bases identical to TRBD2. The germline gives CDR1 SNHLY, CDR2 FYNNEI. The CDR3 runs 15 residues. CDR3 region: CASREAGSSTDTQYF. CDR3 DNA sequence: TGTGCCAGCAGAGAAGCGGGGTCCTCCACAGATACGCAGTATTTT.

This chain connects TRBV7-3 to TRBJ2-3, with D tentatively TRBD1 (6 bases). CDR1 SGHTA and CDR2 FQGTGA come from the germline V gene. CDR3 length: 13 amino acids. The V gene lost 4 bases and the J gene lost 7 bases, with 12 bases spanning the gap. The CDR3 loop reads CASSYRGQNTQYF. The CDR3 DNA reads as TGTGCCAGCAGCTACCGAGGACAGAATACGCAGTATTTT.

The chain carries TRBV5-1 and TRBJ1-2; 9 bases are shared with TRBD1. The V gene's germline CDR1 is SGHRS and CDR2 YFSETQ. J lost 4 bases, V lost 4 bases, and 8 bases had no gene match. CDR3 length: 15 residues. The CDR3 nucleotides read TGCGCCAGCAGCGTACGGACAGGGGAGCCCTATGGCTACACCTTC. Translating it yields CASSVRTGEPYGYTF.

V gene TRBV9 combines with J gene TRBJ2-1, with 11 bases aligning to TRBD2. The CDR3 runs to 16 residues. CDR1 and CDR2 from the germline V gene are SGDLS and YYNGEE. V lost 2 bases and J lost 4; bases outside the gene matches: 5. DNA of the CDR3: TGTGCCAGCAGCGTGAGTAGCGGGAGGGGATACAATGAGCAGTTCTTC. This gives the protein CASSVSSGRGYNEQFF.

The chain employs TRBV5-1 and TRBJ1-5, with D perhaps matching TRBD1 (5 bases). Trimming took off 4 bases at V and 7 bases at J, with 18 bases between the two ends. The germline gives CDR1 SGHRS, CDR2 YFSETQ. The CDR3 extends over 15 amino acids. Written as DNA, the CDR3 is TGCGCCAGCAGCCAAAACTGGGGACGGGAACAGCCCCAGCATTTT. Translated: CASSQNWGREQPQHF.

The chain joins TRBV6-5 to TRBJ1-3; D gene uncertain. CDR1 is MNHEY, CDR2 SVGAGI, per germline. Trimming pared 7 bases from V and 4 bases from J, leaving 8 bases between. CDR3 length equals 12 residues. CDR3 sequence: CASIDGGNTIYF. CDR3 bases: TGTGCCAGCATCGACGGGGGAAACACCATATATTTT.

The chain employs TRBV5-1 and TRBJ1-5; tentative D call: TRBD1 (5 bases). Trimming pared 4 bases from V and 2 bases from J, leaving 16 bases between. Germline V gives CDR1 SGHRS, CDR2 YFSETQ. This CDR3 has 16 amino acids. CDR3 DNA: TGCGCCAGCAGCCCCGGGGGGACTAGGGGCAATCAGCCCCAGCATTTT. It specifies CASSPGGTRGNQPQHF. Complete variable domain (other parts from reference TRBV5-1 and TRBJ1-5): KAGVTQTPRYLIKTRGQQVTLSCSPISGHRSVSWYQQTPGQGLQFLFEYFSETQRNKGNFPGRFSGRQFSNSRSEMNVSTLELGDSALYLCASSPGGTRGNQPQHFGDGTRLSIL.

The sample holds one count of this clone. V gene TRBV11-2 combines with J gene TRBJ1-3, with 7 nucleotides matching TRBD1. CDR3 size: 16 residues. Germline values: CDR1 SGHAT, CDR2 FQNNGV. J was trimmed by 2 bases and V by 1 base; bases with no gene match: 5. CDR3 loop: CASSLGGGTAGNTIYF. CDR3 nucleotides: TGTGCCAGCAGCTTAGGGGGCGGGACAGCTGGAAACACCATATATTTT.

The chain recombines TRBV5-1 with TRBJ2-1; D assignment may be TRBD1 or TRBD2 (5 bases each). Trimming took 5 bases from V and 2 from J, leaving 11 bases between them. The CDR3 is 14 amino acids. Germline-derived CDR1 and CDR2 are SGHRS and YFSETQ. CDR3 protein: CASRAGSTYNEQFF. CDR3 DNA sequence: TGCGCCAGCAGGGCAGGGAGCACCTACAATGAGCAGTTCTTC.

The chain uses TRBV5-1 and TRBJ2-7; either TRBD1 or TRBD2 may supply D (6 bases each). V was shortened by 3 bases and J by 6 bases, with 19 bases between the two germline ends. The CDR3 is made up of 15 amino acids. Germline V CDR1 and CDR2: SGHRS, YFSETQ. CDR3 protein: CASSYTSTEGGEQYF. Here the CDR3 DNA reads TGCGCCAGCAGCTACACTAGCACGGAAGGGGGCGAGCAGTACTTC.

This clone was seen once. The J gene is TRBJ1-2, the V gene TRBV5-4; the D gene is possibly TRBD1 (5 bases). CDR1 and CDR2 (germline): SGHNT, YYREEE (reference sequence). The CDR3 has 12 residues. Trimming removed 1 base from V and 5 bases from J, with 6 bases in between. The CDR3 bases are TGTGCCAGCAGCTTGACAGGATATGGCTACACCTTC. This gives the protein CASSLTGYGYTF.

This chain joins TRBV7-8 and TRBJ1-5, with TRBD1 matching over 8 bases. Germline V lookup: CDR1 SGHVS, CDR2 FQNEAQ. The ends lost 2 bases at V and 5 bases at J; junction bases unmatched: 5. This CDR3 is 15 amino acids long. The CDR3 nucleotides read TGTGCCAGCAGCTTAAGGACAGGGAGCGATCAGCCCCAGCATTTT. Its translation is CASSLRTGSDQPQHF.

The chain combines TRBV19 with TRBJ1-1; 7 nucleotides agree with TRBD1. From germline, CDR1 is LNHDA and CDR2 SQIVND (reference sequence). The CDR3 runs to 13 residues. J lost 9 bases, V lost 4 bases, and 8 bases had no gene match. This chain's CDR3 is CASSNRQGRQAFF. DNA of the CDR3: TGTGCCAGTAGTAATCGACAGGGTCGACAAGCTTTCTTT.

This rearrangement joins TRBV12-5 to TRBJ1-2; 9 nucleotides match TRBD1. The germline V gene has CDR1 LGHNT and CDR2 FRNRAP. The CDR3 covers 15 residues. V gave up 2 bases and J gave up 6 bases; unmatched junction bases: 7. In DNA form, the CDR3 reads TGTGCTAGTGGTTTGTACAGGGGGCGATTCCATGGCTACACCTTC. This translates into CASGLYRGRFHGYTF.

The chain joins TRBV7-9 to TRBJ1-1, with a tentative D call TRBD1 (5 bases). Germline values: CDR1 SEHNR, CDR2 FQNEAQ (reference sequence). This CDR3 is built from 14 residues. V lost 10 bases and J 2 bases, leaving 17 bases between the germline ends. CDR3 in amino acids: CAMSTGTGNTEAFF. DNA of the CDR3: TGTGCCATGAGTACCGGGACTGGAAACACTGAAGCTTTCTTT. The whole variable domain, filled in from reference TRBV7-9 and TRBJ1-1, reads DTGVSQNPRHKITKRGQNVTFRCDPISEHNRLYWYRQTLGQGPEFLTYFQNEAQLEKSRLLSDRFSAERPKGSFSTLEIQRTEQGDSAMYLCAMSTGTGNTEAFFGQGTRLTVV.

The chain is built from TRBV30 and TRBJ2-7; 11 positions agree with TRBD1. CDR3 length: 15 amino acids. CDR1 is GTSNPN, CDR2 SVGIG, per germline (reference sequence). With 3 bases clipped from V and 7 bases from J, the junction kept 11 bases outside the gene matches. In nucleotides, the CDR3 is TGTGCCTGGAGCCCCATAGGACAGGGGGCGGAAGAGCAGTACTTC. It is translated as CAWSPIGQGAEEQYF.

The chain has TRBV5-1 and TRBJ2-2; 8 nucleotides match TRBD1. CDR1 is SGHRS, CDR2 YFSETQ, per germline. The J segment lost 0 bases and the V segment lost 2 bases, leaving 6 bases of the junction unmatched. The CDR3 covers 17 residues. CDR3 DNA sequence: TGCGCCAGCAGCTTAGTAACGACAGGGGCGAACACCGGGGAGCTGTTTTTT. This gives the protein CASSLVTTGANTGELFF.

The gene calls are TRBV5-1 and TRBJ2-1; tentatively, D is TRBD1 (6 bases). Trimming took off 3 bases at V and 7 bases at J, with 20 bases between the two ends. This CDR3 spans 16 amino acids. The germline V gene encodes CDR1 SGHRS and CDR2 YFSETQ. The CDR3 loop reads CASSYTGQSGNNEQFF. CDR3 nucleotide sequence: TGCGCCAGCAGCTATACCGGACAGTCTGGGAATAATGAGCAGTTCTTC.

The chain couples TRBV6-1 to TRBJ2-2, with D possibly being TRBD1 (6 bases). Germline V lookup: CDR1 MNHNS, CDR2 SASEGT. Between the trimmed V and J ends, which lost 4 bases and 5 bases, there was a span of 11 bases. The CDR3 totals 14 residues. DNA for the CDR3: TGTGCCAGCAGTGCGACAGGTGGAACCGGGGAGCTGTTTTTT. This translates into CASSATGGTGELFF.

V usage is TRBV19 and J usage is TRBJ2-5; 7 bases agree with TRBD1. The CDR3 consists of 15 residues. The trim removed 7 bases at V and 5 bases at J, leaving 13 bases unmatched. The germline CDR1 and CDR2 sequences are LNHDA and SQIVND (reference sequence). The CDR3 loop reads CASTSRKGGWETQYF. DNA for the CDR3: TGTGCCAGTACCTCCCGGAAAGGGGGCTGGGAGACCCAGTACTTC.

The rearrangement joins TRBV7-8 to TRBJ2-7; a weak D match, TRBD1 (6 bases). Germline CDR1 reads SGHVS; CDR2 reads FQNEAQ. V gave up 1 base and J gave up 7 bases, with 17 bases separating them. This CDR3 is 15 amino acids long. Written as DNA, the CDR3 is TGTGCCAGCAGCTTAGAATGGGGGCCCAGCTCAGAGCAGTACTTC. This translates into CASSLEWGPSSEQYF.

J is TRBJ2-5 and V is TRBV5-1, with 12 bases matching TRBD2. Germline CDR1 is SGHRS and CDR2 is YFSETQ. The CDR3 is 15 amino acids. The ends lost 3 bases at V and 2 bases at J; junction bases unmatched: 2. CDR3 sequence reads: CASSSTSGRQETQYF. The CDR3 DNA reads TGCGCCAGCAGCTCAACTAGCGGGAGGCAAGAGACCCAGTACTTC. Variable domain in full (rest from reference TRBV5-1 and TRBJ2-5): KAGVTQTPRYLIKTRGQQVTLSCSPISGHRSVSWYQQTPGQGLQFLFEYFSETQRNKGNFPGRFSGRQFSNSRSEMNVSTLELGDSALYLCASSSTSGRQETQYFGPGTRLLVL.